What follows describes a single T cell receptor beta chain. Its antigen is still unknown. Amplification of TCR beta CDR3 regions was performed using RNA transcripts as template. The TCR CDR3 was amplified in a first-round RT-PCR using the HTBI primer set. TCRdb redid the calling of the multiplex PCR reads with MiXCR, one entry per CDR3 protein. The table has hundreds of thousands of distinct CDR3 sequences, 35% to 55% seen once; the top ten hold just under 8.5%. The data stem from a study of T cells in Graves' hyperthyroidism and ophthalmopathy. Study observations and caveats: A model using 13 V-J features told ophthalmopathy apart from stable hyperthyroidism. Most thyroid clonotypes that were expanded above 0.001 also turned up in blood.

Trimming stripped 4 bases from V and 7 bases from J, with 15 bases between. The CDR3 sequence is 13 residues long. Germline V gene sequence: CDR1 SGHRS, CDR2 YFSETQ. In patients aged 18 to 65, hyperthyroidism was newly diagnosed, with duration under 2 months. This chain joins TRBV5-1 and TRBJ2-7; D might be TRBD2 (6 bases). Sequencing was performed on peripheral blood or thyroid tissue (not recorded which). This TCR came from a woman younger than 30 with Graves' hyperthyroidism. The CDR3 sequence: CASSTGTAGEQYF. In nucleotides, the CDR3 is TGCGCCAGCAGCACCGGGACTGCCGGGGAGCAGTACTTC.